This TCR beta chain was found in a study of T cell changes during pregnancy in multiple sclerosis. Profiled with immunoSEQ multiplex PCR; TCRdb holds only in-frame clones, not every one. The sample has 35,000 to 50,000 clones; roughly 90% are singletons. The length of the CDR3 is 17 residues. The V gene end was trimmed by 2 bases and the J gene end by 0 bases; junction bases not matched to a gene: 5. Germline assignment: CDR1 SGHVS and CDR2 FNYEAQ. The specimen was CD4+ T cells from peripheral blood mononuclear cells, collected in the first trimester of pregnancy. The rearrangement uses TRBV7-6 and TRBJ2-1, with 9 bases aligning to TRBD2. This TCR derives from a female donor with multiple sclerosis, enrolled in a pregnancy study. The CDR3 DNA follows: TGTGCCAGCAGCTTAACAGCGGGAGGAACCTCCTACAATGAGCAGTTCTTC. Protein: CASSLTAGGTSYNEQFF. Based on the CDR3 plus reference TRBV7-6 and TRBJ2-1, the full variable domain is GAGVSQSPRYKVTKRGQDVALRCDPISGHVSLYWYRQALGQGPEFLTYFNYEAQQDKSGLPNDRFSAERPEGSISTLTIQRTEQRDSAMYRCASSLTAGGTSYNEQFFGPGTRLTVL.